The present T cell receptor (beta chain) was sequenced within a study of T cell responses to AZD1222 COVID-19 vaccine. CDR1 and CDR2 (germline): LNHDA, SQIVND (reference sequence). V was clipped by 9 bases and J by 3 bases, with 15 bases between them. The CDR3 has 14 amino acids. Assay used: immunoSEQ multiplex PCR; TCRdb lists only in-frame clones, some missing. Of roughly 120,000 clones in the sample, around 85% were seen once. Specimen: peripheral blood, collected on day 0 of AZD1222 vaccination. This chain connects TRBV19 to TRBJ1-3; TRBD1 might be the D (5 bases). This clonotype originated in an adult in good health. CDR3 DNA: TGTGCCAGCCGGGACGTTGGGTATGGAAACACCATATATTTT. Translation: CASRDVGYGNTIYF. Full variable domain (remainder filled in from reference TRBV19 and TRBJ1-3): DGGITQSPKYLFRKEGQNVTLSCEQNLNHDAMYWYRQDPGQGLRLIYYSQIVNDFQKGDIAEGYSVSREKKESFPLTVTSAQKNPTAFYLCASRDVGYGNTIYFGEGSWLTVV.